One and the same sample provided the 18 T cell receptor beta chains below, sequenced in a study of T cells in Graves' hyperthyroidism and ophthalmopathy. The investigators amplified TCR beta CDR3 regions from RNA transcripts. With the HTBI primer set, the TCR CDR3 went through a first round of RT-PCR. TCRdb analysed the multiplex PCR reads with MiXCR anew, one entry per CDR3 protein. The data show more than 500,000 distinct CDR3 sequences, roughly 15% seen once. Material: blood. These receptors came from a middle-aged woman with Graves' hyperthyroidism.

In its sample, this clonotype was seen once. This rearrangement joins TRBV6-5 to TRBJ1-1, with TRBD1 identical over 10 bases. Per germline, CDR1 MNHEY and CDR2 SVGAGI. The V gene end was trimmed by 4 bases and the J gene end by 4 bases; junction bases not matched to a gene: 6. The length of the CDR3 is 15 residues. DNA for the CDR3: TGTGCCAGCAGTTCCAGAGGGACAGGGGCCACTGAAGCTTTCTTT. Residues: CASSSRGTGATEAFF.

In this sample, this clonotype turned up a few times. No conserved phenylalanine or tryptophan is present at the end of the CDR3, so a read error is the likely explanation. The genes are TRBV6-5 and TRBJ1-1; D call uncertain. Germline V gene data show CDR1 as MNHEY and CDR2 as SVGAGI. The V end was cut by 2 bases, the J end by 1 base, with 8 bases between. The CDR3 totals 14 residues. This CDR3 reads CASSYRTANTEAFS. The CDR3 region has the DNA TGTGCCAGCAGTTACCGGACGGCGAACACTGAAGCTTTCTCT.

This clonotype was seen repeatedly, ten times or more. V and J are TRBV20-1 and TRBJ2-3; the match to TRBD2 covers 7 bases. With V trimmed by 2 bases and J by 4 bases, 12 bases remained unmatched. The CDR3 sequence is 16 residues long. CDR1 and CDR2 from the germline V gene are DFQATT and SNEGSKA (reference sequence). The CDR3 DNA is TGCAGTGCTAGATCCTGGGGGGAGGGCCCCCCAGATACGCAGTATTTT. It yields the protein CSARSWGEGPPDTQYF.

The chain recombines TRBV4-1 with TRBJ2-1; the match to TRBD1 covers 8 bases. The CDR3 sequence is 15 residues long. The ends lost 1 base at V and 5 bases at J; junction bases unmatched: 4. In germline, CDR1 is MGHRA, CDR2 YSYEKL. The CDR3 nucleotides read TGCGCCAGCAGCCAAGTAGGGACAGGTAACAATGAGCAGTTCTTC. Its translation: CASSQVGTGNNEQFF.

This clonotype was found a few times. This sequence joins TRBV6-1 and TRBJ1-1, with D uncertain. The CDR3 length is 11 residues. The germline V and J ends were trimmed by 7 bases and 11 bases, with 14 bases remaining between them. The V gene's germline CDR1 is MNHNS and CDR2 SASEGT. CDR3 DNA sequence: TGTGCCAGCATCCATGGAAGGAAGGCTTTCTTT. The encoded protein is CASIHGRKAFF.

The chain combines TRBV20-1 with TRBJ1-2, with D maybe TRBD1 (5 bases). Trimming removed 5 bases at V and 4 bases at J, with 14 bases between. Germline CDR1 is DFQATT and CDR2 is SNEGSKA (reference sequence). The CDR3 sequence is 13 residues long. CDR3 residues: CSAGEGTVYGYTF. DNA of the CDR3: TGCAGTGCTGGGGAGGGGACGGTCTATGGCTACACCTTC.

This clonotype was seen ten or more times. The chain is built from TRBV7-2 and TRBJ2-1, with 11 bases identical to TRBD2. This CDR3 is 16 amino acids long. Germline V CDR1 and CDR2: SGHTA, FQGNSA. J gave up 7 bases and V 5 bases, and 10 bases lay outside the gene matches. The chain's CDR3 is CASSPNSGRGRNEQFF. The CDR3 DNA reads as TGTGCCAGCAGCCCGAATAGCGGGAGGGGAAGGAATGAGCAGTTCTTC.

There are a few counts of this clonotype. This rearrangement joins TRBV28 to TRBJ2-2, with D tentatively TRBD1 (5 bases). Trimming shortened V by 5 bases and J by 1 base, and 8 bases separated the two germline ends. CDR1 and CDR2 from the germline V gene are MDHEN and SYDVKM. The CDR3 covers 14 residues. The CDR3 loop is CASSATGNTGELFF. CDR3 nucleotide sequence: TGTGCCAGCAGTGCAACAGGGAACACCGGGGAGCTGTTTTTT.

This clonotype has ten or more counts. V usage is TRBV2 and J usage is TRBJ1-2; 9 bases line up with TRBD1. Losses at the gene ends were 8 bases for V and 1 base for J; bases not matched to a gene: 5. Germline CDR1 is SNHLY and CDR2 is FYNNEI. This CDR3 has 14 amino acids. The CDR3 here is CASEGQGLNYGYTF. DNA of the CDR3: TGTGCCAGCGAGGGACAGGGACTTAACTATGGCTACACCTTC.

The table lists this clonotype with many counts. CDR3: CASSPRTSGKLYEQYF. The CDR3, as DNA: TGTGCCAGCAGTCCCCGGACTAGCGGGAAACTCTACGAGCAGTACTTC. The chain employs TRBV28 and TRBJ2-7; 12 bases match TRBD2. The CDR3 loop spans 16 amino acids. From germline, CDR1 is MDHEN and CDR2 SYDVKM. Unmatched junction bases numbered 8, after V lost 5 bases and J lost 3 bases.

This clonotype was counted a few times. The gene calls are TRBV27 and TRBJ2-7; 8 nucleotides match TRBD2. The germline CDR1 and CDR2 sequences are MNHEY and SMNVEV (reference sequence). Trimming removed 1 base from V and 3 bases from J; junction bases left unmatched: 11. The CDR3 is 17 residues long. CDR3 protein: CASSLLSPGRANYEQYF. The DNA of the CDR3 is TGTGCCAGCAGTTTATTATCCCCCGGGAGGGCCAACTACGAGCAGTACTTC.

This clonotype was detected ten times or more. The chain couples TRBV3-1 to TRBJ2-1; 7 bases are shared with TRBD2. The CDR3 is 14 amino acids. V trimming: 1 base; J trimming: 7 bases; junction bases outside the gene matches: 4. Germline values: CDR1 LGHDT, CDR2 YNNKEL (reference sequence). The CDR3 bases are TGTGCCAGCAGCCAAGGCGGGAGACGTAATGAGCAGTTCTTC. This translates into CASSQGGRRNEQFF.

V and J are TRBV27 and TRBJ1-4; 8 bases are a match to TRBD1. V dropped 5 bases and J dropped 7; count of bases not matched to a gene: 6. The germline V gene encodes CDR1 MNHEY and CDR2 SMNVEV (reference sequence). CDR3 length equals 14 residues. The chain's CDR3 is CASSPWTGFEKLFF. CDR3 in DNA: TGTGCCAGCAGTCCTTGGACAGGGTTTGAAAAACTGTTTTTT.

The rearrangement links TRBV20-1 to TRBJ2-1, with 12 bases lining up with TRBD2. The CDR3 covers 14 residues. J gave up 7 bases and V 2 bases, and 3 bases lay outside the gene matches. The V gene's germline CDR1 is DFQATT and CDR2 SNEGSKA (reference sequence). CDR3 region: CSARPLAGGNEQFF. CDR3 nucleotide sequence: TGCAGTGCTAGACCTCTAGCGGGAGGGAATGAGCAGTTCTTC.

A few counts support this clonotype. The J gene is TRBJ1-6, the V gene TRBV19; 10 bases fit TRBD1. The CDR3 is 15 amino acids. In germline, CDR1 is LNHDA, CDR2 SQIVND (reference sequence). The V segment lost 7 bases and the J segment 9 bases; nucleotides outside the gene matches: 9. The CDR3 region is CASTMGTGVLSPLHF. CDR3 bases: TGTGCCAGTACGATGGGGACAGGGGTTCTTTCACCCCTCCACTTT. The full variable domain, its missing parts supplied by reference TRBV19 and TRBJ1-6, is DGGITQSPKYLFRKEGQNVTLSCEQNLNHDAMYWYRQDPGQGLRLIYYSQIVNDFQKGDIAEGYSVSREKKESFPLTVTSAQKNPTAFYLCASTMGTGVLSPLHFGNGTRLTVT.

This clonotype showed up many times. The V gene is TRBV7-2, the J gene TRBJ2-7; TRBD1 matches at 9 bases. The V and J ends lost 5 bases and 2 bases, in that order; junction bases with no gene match: 7. This CDR3 is 15 amino acids long. Germline loops: CDR1 SGHTA, CDR2 FQGNSA. The CDR3 nucleotides are TGTGCCAGCAGCGAACAGGGGGCCTCCCCCTACGAGCAGTACTTC. Translation: CASSEQGASPYEQYF.

This chain connects TRBV29-1 to TRBJ1-2; D perhaps matches TRBD1 (5 bases). The CDR3 loop spans 13 amino acids. CDR1 is SQVTM and CDR2 is ANQGSEA in the germline V gene. Trimming cost V 5 bases and J 4 bases, with 14 bases left between them. As DNA, the CDR3 is TGCAGCGTTCCCCGGGACGGCGGCTATGGCTACACCTTC. Protein: CSVPRDGGYGYTF.

This clonotype was observed at least ten times. The chain is built from TRBV20-1 and TRBJ2-7, with a possible D match to TRBD2 (7 bases). From germline, CDR1 is DFQATT and CDR2 SNEGSKA (reference sequence). V was trimmed by 0 bases and J by 1 base, leaving 19 bases between them. The CDR3 runs to 17 residues. Here the CDR3 DNA reads TGCAGTGCTAGAGATTTTGGTTTGAGGGGGGGATCCTACGAGCAGTACTTC. Its translation: CSARDFGLRGGSYEQYF.